Listed here are 18 T cell receptor beta chains from one sample, sequenced in a study of T cell repertoires in cytomegalovirus infection. TCRdb independently ran MiXCR on the reads; one entry per CDR3 protein. The sample gives 300,000 to 400,000 distinct CDR3 sequences, 15% to 20% of which show up once; around 10% is in the top ten. The sequenced sample was PBMCs. These receptors all stem from a human donor in good health (CMV status not recorded). Some clones in this sample may be carry-over from other donors' samples.

Concerning this clonotype itself: One end of the junction varies from germline; a read error may be responsible. The chain carries TRBV6-8 and TRBJ2-5; 11 nucleotides match TRBD2. The length of the CDR3 is 17 residues. Germline CDR1 is MNHGY and CDR2 is SAAAGT. CDR3 sequence: CASSPAGLADRQGTQYF. CDR3 nucleotides: TGTGCCAGCAGTCCCGCGGGACTAGCGGATCGTCAAGGGACCCAGTACTTC.

This clonotype was detected only a few times. This sequence joins TRBV10-3 and TRBJ2-7; maybe TRBD1 (5 bases). Germline assignment: CDR1 ENHRY and CDR2 SYGVKD. V was pared by 10 bases and J by 0 bases, with 13 bases between. This CDR3 is 13 amino acids long. The chain's CDR3 is CATRTDSSYEQYF. Written as DNA, the CDR3 is TGTGCCACCCGTACAGACAGCTCCTACGAGCAGTACTTC.

This clonotype was recorded many times. The chain carries TRBV7-2 and TRBJ2-5, with D possibly called TRBD1 or TRBD2 (6 bases each). V was shortened by 8 bases and J by 7 bases, with 17 bases between the two germline ends. The CDR3 runs to 13 residues. CDR1 is SGHTA, CDR2 FQGNSA, per germline. In DNA form, the CDR3 reads TGTGCCAGCGTGCTTTACGGGGGCAGGACCCAGTACTTC. The encoded protein is CASVLYGGRTQYF.

This clonotype has just a few counts. The chain uses TRBV20-1 and TRBJ1-2; possible D gene TRBD1, 5 bases. V was cut by 6 bases and J by 8 bases, with 19 bases left in between. This CDR3 has 13 amino acids. Looked up from germline, CDR1 is DFQATT and CDR2 is SNEGSKA (reference sequence). CDR3 in DNA: TGCAGTGCCTCAAACAGGTTCGGATCAGGCTACACCTTC. Amino acids: CSASNRFGSGYTF.

In its sample, this clonotype was seen a few times. V and J are TRBV2 and TRBJ1-1; 8 positions agree with TRBD1. This CDR3 is built from 14 residues. Germline V gene sequence: CDR1 SNHLY, CDR2 FYNNEI. J lost 5 bases, V lost 11 bases, and 13 bases had no gene match. This CDR3 reads CAGTSQTGGTEAFF. The DNA for the CDR3 is TGTGCCGGTACTTCTCAAACAGGGGGAACTGAAGCTTTCTTT.

The chain recombines TRBV9 with TRBJ2-3; the D is unclear. The CDR3 length is 12 residues. The V end was cut by 2 bases, the J end by 4 bases, with 5 bases between. Germline V CDR1 and CDR2: SGDLS, YYNGEE. The CDR3 DNA is TGTGCCAGCAGCGTGACCGCAGATACGCAGTATTTT. Its translation is CASSVTADTQYF.

This chain connects TRBV12-3 or TRBV12-4 to TRBJ2-3; TRBD1 matches 8 bases. V trimming: 5 bases; J trimming: 3 bases; junction bases outside the gene matches: 7. CDR3 length: 15 residues. This CDR3 reads CASSLRTGLTDTQYF. In DNA form, the CDR3 reads TGTGCCAGCAGTCTACGGACAGGGTTAACAGATACGCAGTATTTT.

This chain connects TRBV20-1 to TRBJ1-6; no clear D gene. Germline V gives CDR1 DFQATT, CDR2 SNEGSKA (reference sequence). Trimming left V 5 bases short and J 5 bases short, with 7 bases between. This CDR3 region has 12 residues. Written as DNA, the CDR3 is TGCAGTGCTGGAGCTAATAATTCACCCCTCCACTTT. Translated, it gives CSAGANNSPLHF.

The rearrangement uses TRBV10-3 and TRBJ1-2; TRBD1 matches 7 bases. Looked up from germline, CDR1 is ENHRY and CDR2 is SYGVKD. Trimming cost V 4 bases and J 5 bases; bases outside gene matches: 1. The CDR3 runs to 12 residues. The CDR3 is CAISGTGYGYTF. The CDR3 nucleotides read TGTGCCATCAGTGGGACAGGATATGGCTACACCTTC.

This clonotype was recorded many times. The rearrangement links TRBV7-2 to TRBJ2-1, with TRBD2 as a possible D gene (7 bases). The CDR3 extends over 14 amino acids. Between the trimmed V and J ends, which lost 8 bases and 5 bases, there was a span of 16 bases. Per the germline V gene, CDR1 is SGHTA and CDR2 is FQGNSA. CDR3 sequence: CASRIGGADNEQFF. CDR3 coding DNA: TGTGCCAGCCGAATAGGGGGGGCCGACAATGAGCAGTTCTTC.

This clonotype was observed a single time. The genes are TRBV20-1 and TRBJ2-5, with 9 bases fitting TRBD2. Trimming took 5 bases from V and 4 from J; bases not matched to a gene: 14. This CDR3 contains 16 residues. Germline V gene sequence: CDR1 DFQATT, CDR2 SNEGSKA (reference sequence). The CDR3 loop is CSASWEAGGPGETQYF. Written as DNA, the CDR3 is TGCAGTGCTTCTTGGGAGGCGGGAGGGCCAGGAGAGACCCAGTACTTC.

This clonotype has more than one count but fewer than ten. The genes are TRBV29-1 and TRBJ2-7; 7 bases map to TRBD2. The germline gives CDR1 SQVTM, CDR2 ANQGSEA. The trim removed 8 bases at V and 0 bases at J, leaving 7 bases unmatched. This CDR3 has 13 residues. The CDR3 region is CSTWGGSSYEQYF. The CDR3 DNA reads TGCAGCACGTGGGGGGGGAGCTCCTACGAGCAGTACTTC.

As regards this clonotype: The junction departs from germline at one end; a sequencing error may be responsible. The chain is built from TRBV6-4 and TRBJ2-1, with a tentative D call TRBD1 (5 bases). Germline lookup yields CDR1 MRHNA and CDR2 SNTAGT. The CDR3 loop spans 13 amino acids. The CDR3 region is CAGSDSPFGEQFF. CDR3 nucleotides: TGTGCCGGCAGTGACAGCCCTTTTGGTGAGCAGTTCTTC.

This clonotype occurred many times. The chain's CDR3 is CASSFRTTRGFGEQFF. For the CDR3, the DNA is TGTGCCAGCAGCTTTCGGACTACTAGGGGGTTCGGTGAGCAGTTCTTC. The chain employs TRBV7-2 and TRBJ2-1; D possibly matches TRBD1 or TRBD2 (6 bases each). Between the trimmed V and J ends, which lost 3 bases and 9 bases, there was a span of 21 bases. This CDR3 is 16 amino acids long. Looked up from germline, CDR1 is SGHTA and CDR2 is FQGNSA. Full variable domain (outside the CDR3, taken from reference TRBV7-2 and TRBJ2-1): GAGVSQSPSNKVTEKGKDVELRCDPISGHTALYWYRQSLGQGLEFLIYFQGNSAPDKSGLPSDRFSAERTGGSVSTLTIQRTQQEDSAVYLCASSFRTTRGFGEQFFGPGTRLTVL.

V and J are TRBV18 and TRBJ2-7; 7 bases fit TRBD2. The CDR3 covers 16 residues. CDR1 KGHSH and CDR2 LQKENI come from the germline V gene. V was clipped by 3 bases and J by 3 bases; unmatched bases: 11. This CDR3 is CASSPLAITSDYEQYF. The CDR3 coding sequence is TGTGCCAGCTCACCCCTTGCTATCACTAGCGACTACGAGCAGTACTTC. The complete variable domain, with remaining parts taken from reference TRBV18 and TRBJ2-7, reads NAGVMQNPRHLVRRRGQEARLRCSPMKGHSHVYWYRQLPEEGLKFMVYLQKENIIDESGMPKERFSAEFPKEGPSILRIQQVVRGDSAAYFCASSPLAITSDYEQYFGPGTRLTVT.

The table lists this clonotype with many counts. J is TRBJ2-3 and V is TRBV2; TRBD1 is a possible D gene (5 bases). V gave up 5 bases and J gave up 2 bases, with 8 bases separating them. CDR3 size: 13 residues. Germline V gene lookup returns CDR1 SNHLY and CDR2 FYNNEI. CDR3 protein: CASSRQFTDTQYF. As DNA, the CDR3 is TGTGCCAGCAGTCGACAGTTCACAGATACGCAGTATTTT.

This clonotype was found a few times. The chain employs TRBV2 and TRBJ2-2; a possible D gene is TRBD2 (6 bases). V dropped 6 bases and J dropped 3 bases, with 14 bases sitting between them. The germline V gene has CDR1 SNHLY and CDR2 FYNNEI. This CDR3 region has 15 residues. For the CDR3, the DNA is TGTGCCAGCAGCCAAGAGCGGGCGGACACCGGGGAGCTGTTTTTT. Its protein product is CASSQERADTGELFF.

This chain joins TRBV12-3 or TRBV12-4 and TRBJ2-1; D might be TRBD1 (5 bases). The CDR3 loop spans 14 amino acids. Trimming shortened V by 1 base and J by 3 bases, and 7 bases separated the two germline ends. The CDR3 region has the DNA TGTGCCAGCAGTTTAGAGGGGATCTACAATGAGCAGTTCTTC. Amino acids: CASSLEGIYNEQFF.